A selection of T cell receptor beta chains follows, all from one sample in a study of cytomegalovirus exposure and HLA in healthy donors. Clones were read by immunoSEQ multiplex PCR, and TCRdb kept only the in-frame ones, dropping some. The top ten hold roughly 2.5% of the sample, which has about 110,000 clones, roughly 80% seen once. The source material was PBMCs. The receptor source for this set is a man aged 40-55 years in good health and CMV-seronegative. The CDR3 runs from the conserved cysteine through the conserved F or W. The D gene is left open where the match is weak. Size is stated for part of the rows, as once, few or many counts, or as a class when the clone is expanded.

V gene: TRBV5-1
J gene: TRBJ1-5
clone size: -
D gene: TRBD1
CDR3 DNA: TGCGCCAGCAGCCAGGGGGAGGGCAATCAGCCCCAGCATTTT
CDR3 protein: CASSQGEGNQPQHF

V gene: TRBV6-5
J gene: TRBJ2-7
clone size: once
D gene: TRBD1
CDR3 DNA: TGTGCCAGCAGAAAGGACAGGGTAAAGGGCGAGCAGTACTTC
CDR3 protein: CASRKDRVKGEQYF

V gene: TRBV6-5
J gene: TRBJ1-5
clone size: -
D gene: TRBD1
CDR3 DNA: TGTGCCAGCAGCCCTGGACAGGGGAGTCAGCCCCAGCATTTT
CDR3 protein: CASSPGQGSQPQHF

V gene: TRBV5-1
J gene: TRBJ1-2
clone size: -
D gene: TRBD1
CDR3 DNA: TGCGCCAGCAGATACGACAGGGGAAACTATGGCTACACCTTC
CDR3 protein: CASRYDRGNYGYTF

V gene: TRBV6-6
J gene: TRBJ1-1
clone size: -
D gene: -
CDR3 DNA: TGTGCCAGCACCCCAAGATCGGTCTTT
CDR3 protein: CASTPRSVF

V gene: TRBV6-5
J gene: TRBJ1-2
clone size: -
D gene: TRBD1
CDR3 DNA: TGTGCCAGCAGTGCGGGACAGGGTTCCTATGGCTACACCTTC
CDR3 protein: CASSAGQGSYGYTF

V gene: TRBV5-1
J gene: TRBJ2-7
clone size: few
D gene: TRBD1
CDR3 DNA: TGCGCCAGCAGCTTCGGACAGGGGAGCTCCTACGAGCAGTACTTC
CDR3 protein: CASSFGQGSSYEQYF

V gene: TRBV6-1
J gene: TRBJ2-7
clone size: few
D gene: TRBD1
CDR3 DNA: TGTGCCAGCAGTGCAATCAGGGGGCTGGGCGAGCAGTACTTC
CDR3 protein: CASSAIRGLGEQYF

V gene: TRBV5-1
J gene: TRBJ1-1
clone size: -
D gene: TRBD1
CDR3 DNA: TGCGCCAGCAGCAAGGGACAGGGGGCCGTGGGCACTGAAGCTTTCTTT
CDR3 protein: CASSKGQGAVGTEAFF

V gene: TRBV7-3
J gene: TRBJ1-1
clone size: -
D gene: -
CDR3 DNA: TGTGCCAGCAGCTTAGGACAGACGAACACTGAAGCTTTCTTT
CDR3 protein: CASSLGQTNTEAFF

V gene: TRBV18
J gene: TRBJ2-1
clone size: -
D gene: TRBD1
CDR3 DNA: TGTGCCAGCTCACCACTACAGGGGGCATCTTACAATGAGCAGTTCTTC
CDR3 protein: CASSPLQGASYNEQFF